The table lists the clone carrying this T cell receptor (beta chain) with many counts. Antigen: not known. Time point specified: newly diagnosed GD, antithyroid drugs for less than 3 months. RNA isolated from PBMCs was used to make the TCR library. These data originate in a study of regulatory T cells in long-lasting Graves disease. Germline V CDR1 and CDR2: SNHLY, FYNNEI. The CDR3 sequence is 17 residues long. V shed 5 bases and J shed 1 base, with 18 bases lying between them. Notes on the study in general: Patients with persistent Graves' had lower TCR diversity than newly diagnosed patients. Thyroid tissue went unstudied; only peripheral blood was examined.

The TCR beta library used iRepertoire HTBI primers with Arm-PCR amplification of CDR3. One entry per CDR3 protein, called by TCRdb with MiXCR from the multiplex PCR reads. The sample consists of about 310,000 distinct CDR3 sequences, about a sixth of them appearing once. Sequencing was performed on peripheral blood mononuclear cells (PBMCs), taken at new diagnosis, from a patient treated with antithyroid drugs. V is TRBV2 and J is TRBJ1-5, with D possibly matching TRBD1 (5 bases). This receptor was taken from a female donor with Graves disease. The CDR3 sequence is CASSPLQVLGSNQPQHF. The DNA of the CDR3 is TGTGCCAGCAGTCCCTTACAGGTCCTGGGGAGCAATCAGCCCCAGCATTTT.